Shown below are 11 T cell receptor beta chains from a single sample sequenced in a study of blood T cell repertoires in COVID-19. Produced via immunoSEQ multiplex PCR; TCRdb's table is partial and in-frame only. The sample has 95,000 to 150,000 clones, 65% to 85% seen once. The sequencing sample was made of peripheral blood. The receptors were gathered from an elderly man with active or convalescent COVID-19.

This rearrangement joins TRBV3-1 (or the pseudogene TRBV3-2) to TRBJ1-4, with 11 positions matching TRBD1. The V and J ends lost 7 bases and 10 bases, in that order; junction bases with no gene match: 8. CDR1 LGHDT and CDR2 YNNKEL come from the germline V gene (reference sequence). The CDR3 runs to 14 residues. CDR3 protein: CASTSGTGGSKLFF. CDR3 nucleotide sequence: TGTGCCAGCACCTCCGGGACAGGGGGTTCAAAACTGTTTTTT.

V gene TRBV11-2 combines with J gene TRBJ1-3; the match to TRBD1 covers 8 bases. The CDR3 extends over 16 amino acids. Germline CDR1 reads SGHAT; CDR2 reads FQNNGV. V was pared by 2 bases and J by 2 bases, with 5 bases of the junction left unmatched. CDR3 sequence reads: CASSLRQGLTGNTIYF. CDR3 DNA: TGTGCCAGCAGCTTAAGACAGGGGTTAACTGGAAACACCATATATTTT.

This clone showed up just once. The rearrangement links TRBV7-9 to TRBJ1-1; D gene unclear. CDR1 is SEHNR, CDR2 FQNEAQ, per germline (reference sequence). The CDR3 loop spans 13 amino acids. V was pared by 4 bases and J by 1 base, with 7 bases between. In nucleotides, the CDR3 is TGTGCCAGCAGCTACGGTCAGAACACTGAAGCTTTCTTT. Translated, it gives CASSYGQNTEAFF.

About this clone itself: This same CDR3 is encoded by further DNA sequences in the sample. The rearrangement joins TRBV7-2 to TRBJ1-3, with D possibly TRBD1 on 6 matching bases. Germline V gives CDR1 SGHTA, CDR2 FQGNSA. Trimming removed 0 bases at V and 3 bases at J, with 9 bases between. This CDR3 comprises 15 residues. CDR3 amino acids: CASSLAQGSGNTIYF. The CDR3 DNA sequence: TGTGCCAGCAGCTTAGCGCAGGGGAGTGGAAACACCATATATTTT.

V is TRBV9 and J is TRBJ2-7, with a possible D match to TRBD2 (6 bases). Trimming pared 4 bases from V and 6 bases from J, leaving 11 bases between. In germline, CDR1 is SGDLS, CDR2 YYNGEE. The CDR3 consists of 12 residues. CDR3 protein: CASSPRESEQYF. CDR3 bases: TGTGCCAGCAGCCCTCGGGAGTCCGAGCAGTACTTC. Full variable domain (rest looked up from reference TRBV9 and TRBJ2-7): DSGVTQTPKHLITATGQRVTLRCSPRSGDLSVYWYQQSLDQGLQFLIQYYNGEERAKGNILERFSAQQFPDLHSELNLSSLELGDSALYFCASSPRESEQYFGPGTRLTVT.

This clone was found once. The chain combines TRBV10-3 with TRBJ2-1; 7 bases align to TRBD1. CDR3 length: 14 residues. The germline CDR1 and CDR2 sequences are ENHRY and SYGVKD. Trimming at V came to 9 bases and at J to 5 bases, leaving 10 bases not matched to a gene. For the CDR3, the DNA is TGTGCCATAGGGGGCGGCGCGAGAAACAATGAGCAGTTCTTC. Protein product: CAIGGGARNNEQFF.

This clone was recorded a few times. V is TRBV30 and J is TRBJ1-2, with 7 positions matching TRBD1. In germline, CDR1 is GTSNPN, CDR2 SVGIG (reference sequence). CDR3 length: 13 residues. The junction had 8 bases not matched to a gene; V was cut back by 5 bases and J by 5 bases. CDR3 coding DNA: TGTGCCTGGGGGCGGGACAGACCTTATGGCTACACCTTC. This codes for CAWGRDRPYGYTF. The complete variable domain, with remaining parts taken from reference TRBV30 and TRBJ1-2, reads SQTIHQWPATLVQPVGSPLSLECTVEGTSNPNLYWYRQAAGRGLQLLFYSVGIGQISSEVPQNLSASRPQDRQFILSSKKLLLSDSGFYLCAWGRDRPYGYTFGSGTRLTVV.

This clone has at least ten counts. The rearrangement joins TRBV6-2 or TRBV6-3 to TRBJ2-7; 7 bases are a match to TRBD2. This CDR3 is 16 amino acids long. The trim removed 5 bases at V and 2 bases at J, leaving 12 bases unmatched. Per germline, CDR1 MNHEY and CDR2 SVGEGT. The CDR3: CASSPTTSASAYEQYF. DNA of the CDR3: TGTGCCAGCAGTCCAACCACTAGCGCCTCCGCCTACGAGCAGTACTTC.

The chain is built from TRBV5-8 and TRBJ2-7; D ambiguous. The CDR3 extends over 15 amino acids. The germline V and J ends were trimmed by 0 bases and 2 bases, with 12 bases remaining between them. From germline, CDR1 is SGHTS and CDR2 YDEGEE. The CDR3 reads CASSLAAQNTYEQYF. In DNA, the CDR3 is TGTGCCAGCAGCTTGGCTGCCCAGAATACCTACGAGCAGTACTTC.

The chain uses TRBV18 and TRBJ1-1; D not certain. From germline, CDR1 is KGHSH and CDR2 LQKENI. Trimming took off 3 bases at V and 3 bases at J, with 11 bases between the two ends. The CDR3 contains 14 residues. The CDR3 DNA is TGTGCCAGCTCACCCAAACAGTTAGACACTGAAGCTTTCTTT. As protein: CASSPKQLDTEAFF.

The genes are TRBV29-1 and TRBJ2-5; 7 nucleotides align to TRBD2. The germline gives CDR1 SQVTM, CDR2 ANQGSEA. This CDR3 is 12 amino acids long. The junction had 5 bases not matched to a gene; V was cut back by 5 bases and J by 5 bases. CDR3 DNA sequence: TGCAGCGTTCGAGCGGGGAGTGAGACCCAGTACTTC. This sequence encodes CSVRAGSETQYF. The full variable domain, rest sourced from reference TRBV29-1 and TRBJ2-5, is SAVISQKPSRDICQRGTSLTIQCQVDSQVTMMFWYRQQPGQSLTLIATANQGSEATYESGFVIDKFPISRPNLTFSTLTVSNMSPEDSSIYLCSVRAGSETQYFGPGTRLLVL.